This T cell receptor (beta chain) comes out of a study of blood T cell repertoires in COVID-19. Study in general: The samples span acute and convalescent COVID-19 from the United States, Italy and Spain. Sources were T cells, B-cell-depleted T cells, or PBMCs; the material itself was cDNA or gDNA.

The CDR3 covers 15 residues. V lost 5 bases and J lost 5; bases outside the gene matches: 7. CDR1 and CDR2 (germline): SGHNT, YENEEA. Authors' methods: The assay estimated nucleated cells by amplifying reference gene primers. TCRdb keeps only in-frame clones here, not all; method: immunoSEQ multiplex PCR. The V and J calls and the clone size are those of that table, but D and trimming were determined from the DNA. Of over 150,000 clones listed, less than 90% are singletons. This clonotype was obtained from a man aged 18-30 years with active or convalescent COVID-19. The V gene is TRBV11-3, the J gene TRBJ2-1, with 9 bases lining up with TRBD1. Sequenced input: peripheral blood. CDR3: CASSPGQGHNNEQFF. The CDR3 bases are TGTGCCAGCAGCCCCGGACAGGGGCATAACAATGAGCAGTTCTTC.